Below, 4 T cell receptor beta chains from the same sample are listed, as sequenced in a study of shared clonotypes between healthy human individuals. TCRdb's copy holds only in-frame clones and misses some; the assay was immunoSEQ multiplex PCR. The sample holds around 700,000 clones, roughly 72% seen once. The sample taken for sequencing was memory CD4+ T cells sorted from blood. Described subset: CD45RA-negative fraction. The receptor source for this set is a woman in her twenties or thirties in good health.

This chain joins TRBV30 and TRBJ1-1; D is perhaps TRBD1 (6 bases). The CDR3 totals 13 residues. Germline CDR1 GTSNPN, CDR2 SVGIG (reference sequence). V lost 2 bases to trimming and J lost 4 bases, with 11 bases between them. The CDR3 reads CAWSPPQGTEAFF. CDR3 nucleotides: TGTGCCTGGAGTCCCCCACAGGGCACTGAAGCTTTCTTT.

V and J are TRBV6-5 and TRBJ2-5; 9 positions match TRBD2. The junction had 11 bases not matched to a gene; V was cut back by 5 bases and J by 7 bases. CDR1 is MNHEY and CDR2 is SVGAGI in the germline V gene. The CDR3 loop spans 15 amino acids. CDR3 amino acids: CASSPAVLAGSTQYF. DNA for the CDR3: TGTGCCAGCAGTCCTGCGGTACTAGCGGGTTCGACCCAGTACTTC.

The V and J genes are TRBV4-2 and TRBJ1-2, with a tentative D call TRBD1 (5 bases). V shed 4 bases and J shed 4 bases, with 7 bases lying between them. Per germline, CDR1 LGHNA and CDR2 YNFKEQ. This CDR3 has 12 residues. DNA of the CDR3: TGTGCCAGCAGCCCGGGGGGCTATGGCTACACCTTC. Translation: CASSPGGYGYTF.

The CDR3 DNA sequence: TGTGCCAGCAGCTTGGACCTCTCTGGAAACACCATATATTTT. Protein: CASSLDLSGNTIYF. The rearrangement links TRBV5-4 to TRBJ1-3, with unresolved D. The CDR3 contains 14 residues. Germline CDR1 and CDR2: SGHNT and YYREEE (reference sequence). Between the trimmed V and J ends, which lost 0 bases and 0 bases, there was a span of 4 bases.